This entry features one T cell receptor beta chain sequence. Study processing details: Researchers report that nucleated cell counts were estimated from reference gene primer amplification. Assay used: immunoSEQ multiplex PCR; TCRdb lists only in-frame clones, some missing. V, J and clone size were drawn from that table, and D and trimming were deduced from the DNA. The data contain some 200,000 clones, around nine tenths of them singletons. These data originate in a study of blood T cell repertoires in COVID-19. At the level of the study: Collection of acute and convalescent COVID-19 samples took place in the United States, Italy and Spain. PBMCs, B-cell-depleted T cells, or T cells provided the cDNA or gDNA that made up the material.

V shed 2 bases, J shed 7 bases, and the junction held 8 bases outside the gene matches. Per the germline V gene, CDR1 is MNHEY and CDR2 is SVGEGT. This CDR3 comprises 16 residues. The receptor's source is a woman aged 18-29 years who had recovered from COVID-19. This chain joins TRBV6-2 or TRBV6-3 and TRBJ2-1; 10 bases agree with TRBD2. The sample was peripheral blood. In DNA form, the CDR3 reads TGTGCCAGCAGTTACCCAAGCGGGGGGGTTAGGAATGAGCAGTTCTTC. Protein sequence: CASSYPSGGVRNEQFF.